This TCR beta chain is from a study of shared clonotypes between healthy human individuals. All participating donors were Caucasian adults from Nashville, Tennessee. Study-wide results and caveats: Around 5% of naive CD4 clonotypes were common to a handful of donors.

The protocol was immunoSEQ multiplex PCR, while the TCRdb copy is restricted to in-frame clones and leaves out a portion. The sample lists about 1.5 million clones, 96% seen once, with approximately 1.1% in the top ten. V was pared by 6 bases and J by 4 bases, with 14 bases of the junction left unmatched. The V gene's germline CDR1 is MNHEY and CDR2 SMNVEV (reference sequence). The CDR3 covers 18 residues. As regards this clone: The antigen is undetermined.

V gene TRBV27 combines with J gene TRBJ2-5; 13 bases agree with TRBD2. The sequencing sample was made of naive CD4+ T cells sorted from blood. Subset indicated: CD45RA+ positively selected. The source is a man younger than 45 in good health. CDR3 sequence reads: CASSQRLAGGSPIETQYF. As DNA, the CDR3 is TGTGCCAGCAGCCAAAGACTAGCGGGAGGCTCCCCCATAGAGACCCAGTACTTC.